The rows below give T cell receptor beta chains drawn from one sample of a study of T cell responses to AZD1222 COVID-19 vaccine. The data were produced by immunoSEQ multiplex PCR, yet TCRdb's version contains in-frame clones alone and is incomplete. The profile shows over 120,000 clones, roughly 92% of them singletons. The sequenced sample was peripheral blood, obtained on day 0 of AZD1222 vaccination. The receptors shown here come from an adult in good health. Each CDR3 is given with its conserved first and last residue. D genes are given only for firm matches. Only some rows state a clone size, as once, few, many or a class for expanded clones.

d_call clone_size j_call v_call cdr3_length cdr3_aa cdr3_nt
NA NA TRBJ2-2 TRBV7-7 15 CASSPDPGVTGELFF TGTGCTAGCAGCCCGGACCCGGGGGTCACCGGGGAGCTGTTTTTT
NA NA TRBJ2-7 TRBV6-5 12 CASAEGAYEQYF TGTGCCAGCGCTGAGGGGGCCTACGAGCAGTACTTC
NA NA TRBJ1-2 TRBV29-1 14 CSVEWAGEWNGYTF TGCAGCGTTGAATGGGCAGGGGAATGGAATGGCTACACCTTC
NA NA TRBJ1-1 TRBV7-6 15 CASSLESVRITEAFF TGTGCCAGCAGCTTAGAATCAGTTCGAATCACTGAAGCTTTCTTT
TRBD1 NA TRBJ1-2 TRBV3-1/TRBV3-2 16 CASTRQGAGSNYGYTF TGTGCCAGCACCCGACAGGGTGCGGGGTCTAACTATGGCTACACCTTC
TRBD1 NA TRBJ1-6 TRBV2 13 CASGGQGTSPLHF TGTGCCAGCGGGGGACAGGGGACATCACCCCTCCACTTT
NA NA TRBJ1-2 TRBV28 15 CASSLPFGTIYGYTF TGTGCCAGCAGTTTACCTTTTGGGACAATCTATGGCTACACCTTC
TRBD1 NA TRBJ2-7 TRBV10-3 14 CAISTGTATVEQYF TGTGCCATCAGCACCGGGACAGCAACTGTCGAGCAGTACTTC
NA NA TRBJ2-7 TRBV7-2 16 CASSLSPPSGSDEQYF TGTGCCAGCAGCTTAAGCCCCCCCAGCGGAAGCGACGAGCAGTACTTC
NA NA TRBJ1-2 TRBV2 11 CASSGQVHYTF TGTGCCAGCAGTGGACAGGTCCACTACACCTTC
NA NA TRBJ2-1 TRBV5-5 16 CASSLAPTGLLYEQFF TGTGCCAGCAGCTTGGCCCCGACTGGGCTTTTATATGAGCAGTTCTTC
NA NA TRBJ1-3 TRBV6-6 15 CASSYPGATGNTIYF TGTGCCAGCAGTTACCCTGGAGCGACTGGAAACACCATATATTTT
NA NA TRBJ1-2 TRBV2 15 CASNRDKKAGYGYTF TGTGCCAGTAACAGAGACAAAAAGGCGGGCTATGGCTACACCTTC
TRBD1 NA TRBJ1-6 TRBV4-1 20 CASSRTGTGVPGSYNSPLHF TGCGCCAGCAGCCGGACCGGGACAGGGGTACCGGGGTCCTATAATTCACCCCTCCACTTT
NA NA TRBJ1-2 TRBV18 15 CASSPLPQFPYGYTF TGTGCCAGCTCACCCTTACCTCAATTCCCTTATGGCTACACCTTC
NA NA TRBJ1-2 TRBV29-1 13 CSVESQGNYGYTF TGCAGCGTGGAATCCCAGGGAAACTATGGCTACACCTTC
NA NA TRBJ1-1 TRBV10-3 15 CAIRDSNRANTEAFF TGTGCCATCAGAGACTCCAACCGGGCCAACACTGAAGCTTTCTTT
NA NA TRBJ1-2 TRBV19 13 CASSIGSNYGYTF TGTGCCAGTAGTATAGGGAGTAACTATGGCTACACCTTC
TRBD2 NA TRBJ2-7 TRBV15 15 CATSRLAGGSYEQYF TGTGCCACCAGCAGACTAGCGGGAGGTTCCTACGAGCAGTACTTC
NA few TRBJ1-3 TRBV5-1 13 CASQGEAGNTIYF TGCGCCTCCCAGGGAGAGGCTGGAAACACCATATATTTT
TRBD2 NA TRBJ2-3 TRBV7-2 15 CASSLRSGGDDTQYF TGTGCCAGCAGCTTAAGGAGCGGGGGCGACGATACGCAGTATTTT
TRBD2 NA TRBJ2-5 TRBV7-2 16 CASSKGLAGLQETQYF TGTGCCAGCAGCAAGGGACTAGCGGGCCTCCAAGAGACCCAGTACTTC
TRBD1 few TRBJ2-3 TRBV5-1 15 CASSLAGTGGDTQYF TGCGCCAGCAGCTTGGCCGGGACAGGGGGCGATACGCAGTATTTT
TRBD2 NA TRBJ2-7 TRBV4-1 16 CASSDRPGLAEYEQYF TGCGCCAGCAGCGACCGACCGGGACTAGCAGAATACGAGCAGTACTTC
NA NA TRBJ1-3 TRBV14 12 CASSQVINTIYF TGTGCCAGCAGCCAAGTCATAAACACCATATATTTT
NA NA TRBJ2-7 TRBV19 15 CASSIVGSFSYEQYF TGTGCCAGTAGTATTGTGGGCAGCTTCTCCTACGAGCAGTACTTC
NA NA TRBJ2-2 TRBV7-8 14 CASCSLAGTGELFF TGTGCCAGCTGTTCACTCGCTGGGACCGGGGAGCTGTTTTTT
NA NA TRBJ1-6 TRBV4-1 18 CASSQDPGAGHPNSPLHF TGCGCCAGCAGCCAAGACCCGGGTGCGGGACACCCCAATTCACCCCTCCACTTT
NA once TRBJ2-3 TRBV6-5 14 CASSYMGGTDTQYF TGTGCCAGCAGTTACATGGGGGGCACAGATACGCAGTATTTT
NA NA TRBJ2-7 TRBV18 15 CASSPSGGMSYEQYF TGTGCCAGCTCACCCTCTGGGGGGATGAGCTACGAGCAGTACTTC
NA NA TRBJ1-1 TRBV7-9 17 CASSLVGVGRPDTEAFF TGTGCCAGCAGCTTAGTAGGCGTAGGGAGACCAGACACTGAAGCTTTCTTT
TRBD2 NA TRBJ2-7 TRBV19 15 CASRIAGLAGYEQYF TGTGCCAGTAGGATAGCGGGGCTGGCCGGGTACGAGCAGTACTTC
TRBD1 NA TRBJ2-2 TRBV10-3 14 CATRRQGNTGELFF TGTGCCACCAGGAGACAGGGGAACACCGGGGAGCTGTTTTTT
TRBD1 NA TRBJ2-4 TRBV7-9 12 CASSLGQNIQYF TGTGCCAGCAGCTTGGGACAGAACATTCAGTACTTC
NA NA TRBJ2-7 TRBV7-2 14 CASSLGLIEDEQYF TGTGCCAGCAGCCTAGGACTAATAGAGGACGAGCAGTACTTC
NA NA TRBJ2-7 TRBV6-5 13 CASSPGAGNEQYF TGTGCCAGCAGTCCCGGGGCGGGGAACGAGCAGTACTTC
NA NA TRBJ1-6 TRBV5-4 16 CASSLPQSSYNSPLHF TGTGCCAGCAGCTTGCCACAGAGCTCCTATAATTCACCCCTCCACTTT
TRBD1 NA TRBJ1-2 TRBV2 15 CASSQGQGVYNGYTF TGTGCCAGCAGTCAGGGACAGGGGGTTTATAATGGCTACACCTTC
NA NA TRBJ1-5 TRBV6-5 14 CASRAEYSNQPQHF TGTGCCAGCAGGGCAGAATATAGCAATCAGCCCCAGCATTTT
TRBD1 once TRBJ1-2 TRBV28 16 CASSSRPRDRSYGYTF TGTGCCAGCAGTTCCCGTCCCCGGGACAGAAGCTATGGCTACACCTTC
NA NA TRBJ1-3 TRBV5-4 13 CASSQWAGNTIYF TGTGCCAGCAGCCAGTGGGCGGGAAACACCATATATTTT
TRBD1 NA TRBJ2-7 TRBV7-2 15 CASREPGQGLGEQYF TGTGCCAGCAGGGAGCCGGGACAGGGGTTAGGCGAGCAGTACTTC
NA NA TRBJ2-7 TRBV5-1 14 CASSFGGRPYEQYF TGCGCCAGCAGCTTCGGGGGCCGGCCCTACGAGCAGTACTTC
NA NA TRBJ2-2 TRBV3-1/TRBV3-2 14 CASSQLQPTGELFF TGTGCCAGCAGCCAACTCCAGCCAACCGGGGAGCTGTTTTTT
NA NA TRBJ1-2 TRBV24-1 14 CATSDLTRDSGYTF TGTGCCACCAGTGATTTGACCAGGGATAGTGGCTACACCTTC